One and the same sample provided the 5 T cell receptor beta chains below, sequenced in a study of blood T cell repertoires in COVID-19 (dated by TCRdb to the early 2020s). The receptor library was made with the immunoSEQ multiplex PCR assay. TCRdb took this table from immuneACCESS and kept in-frame rearrangements with V and J called. Such tables lack part of the clones; where checked against another copy, unresolved V genes explain under half of the gap, and the rest is unexplained. The sample table records 40,000 to 60,000 clones; about nine tenths of these occur just once. The ten largest clones represent 2.6% of the sample. The specimen was peripheral blood. The receptors stem from a woman older than 75 with COVID-19, enrolled during active disease.

This chain links TRBV30 with TRBJ1-4, with 10 nucleotides matching TRBD1. With V trimmed by 3 bases and J by 7 bases, 11 bases remained unmatched. The germline V gene encodes CDR1 GTSNPN and CDR2 SVGIG (reference sequence). The CDR3 runs 16 residues. Written as DNA, the CDR3 is TGTGCCTGGAGAGGGACAGGGGTCGGTGCAAGTGAAAAACTGTTTTTT. It specifies CAWRGTGVGASEKLFF.

The V and J genes are TRBV11-2 and TRBJ2-2, with 8 bases aligning to TRBD2. Trimming took 4 bases from V and 5 from J; bases not matched to a gene: 9. CDR3 size: 16 residues. In germline, CDR1 is SGHAT, CDR2 FQNNGV. CDR3 in amino acids: CASSSGGLAATGELFF. The CDR3 DNA is TGTGCCAGCAGCTCGGGGGGGCTAGCGGCGACCGGGGAGCTGTTTTTT.

The J gene is TRBJ1-1, the V gene TRBV18; D ambiguous. Trimming shortened V by 4 bases and J by 1 base, and 7 bases separated the two germline ends. Germline CDR1 and CDR2: KGHSH and LQKENI. The length of the CDR3 is 13 residues. The CDR3 protein is CASSLGGNTEAFF. The DNA for the CDR3 is TGTGCCAGCTCACTAGGCGGGAACACTGAAGCTTTCTTT.

The V call is TRBV29-1, the J call TRBJ1-2, with D tentatively TRBD1 (5 bases). The germline V gene has CDR1 SQVTM and CDR2 ANQGSEA. There are 14 residues in the CDR3. V was pared by 1 base and J by 2 bases, with 11 bases between. The CDR3, as DNA: TGCAGCGTTGAAGGGGGGACTAGGAACTATGGCTACACCTTC. This gives the protein CSVEGGTRNYGYTF.

The rearrangement joins TRBV14 to TRBJ1-5; tentative D call: TRBD1 (5 bases). The germline V gene encodes CDR1 SGHDN and CDR2 FVKESK. This CDR3 contains 18 residues. The V end lost 4 bases, the J end lost 6 bases, and 25 bases lay between the germline ends. As DNA, the CDR3 is TGTGCCAGCAGCCCGGACAAAGGCCGAGGCTCGCTTCGTCAGCCCCAGCATTTT. Its translation is CASSPDKGRGSLRQPQHF.